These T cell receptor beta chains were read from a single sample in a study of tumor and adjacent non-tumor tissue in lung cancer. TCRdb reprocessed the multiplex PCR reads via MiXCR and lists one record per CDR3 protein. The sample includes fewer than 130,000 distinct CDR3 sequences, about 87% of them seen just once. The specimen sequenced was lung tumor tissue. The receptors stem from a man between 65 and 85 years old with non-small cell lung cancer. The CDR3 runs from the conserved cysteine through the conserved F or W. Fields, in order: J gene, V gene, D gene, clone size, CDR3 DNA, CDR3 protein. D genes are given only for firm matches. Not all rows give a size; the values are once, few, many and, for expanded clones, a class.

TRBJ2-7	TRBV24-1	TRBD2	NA	TGTGCCGCCAGTGATTGGACTAGCGGAACTTACGAGCATTACTTC	CAASDWTSGTYEHYF
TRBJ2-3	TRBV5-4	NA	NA	TGTGCCAGCACTCCGACTACAGGGAGAGGGACAGATACGCAGTATTTT	CASTPTTGRGTDTQYF
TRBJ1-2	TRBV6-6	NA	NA	TGTGCCAGCAGAGGGAAGGGTTTTACTGGCTATGGCTACACATTC	CASRGKGFTGYGYTF
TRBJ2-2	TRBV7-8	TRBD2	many	TGTGCCAGCAGCACCAGGACTAGCGGGGGGACCGGGGAGCTGTTTTTT	CASSTRTSGGTGELFF
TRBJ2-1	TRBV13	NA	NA	TGTGCCAGTAGCCCCTCCCCTCCGCAGGAGATTAATGAGCAGTTCTTC	CASSPSPPQEINEQFF
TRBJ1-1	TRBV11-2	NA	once	TGTGCCAGCAGTTCTAGGACGAACACTGAAGCTTTCTTT	CASSSRTNTEAFF
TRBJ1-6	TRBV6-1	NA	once	TGTGCCAGCAGTGAAACAATGAGGGGAGCGGCCCAGTGTAATTCACCCCTCCACTTT	CASSETMRGAAQCNSPLHF
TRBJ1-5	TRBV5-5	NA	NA	TGTGACAGCAGCTTGAGTGGAGGGTTTGGGGTTAGCAATCAGCCCCAGCATTTT	CDSSLSGGFGVSNQPQHF
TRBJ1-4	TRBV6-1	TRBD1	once	TGTGCCAGCAGTCATGCGAAAGGGGGCTTATGGGAAAAACTGTTCTTT	CASSHAKGGLWEKLFF
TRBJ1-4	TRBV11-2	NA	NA	TGTGCGACCAGCAGAAGTGGGACAATTAATGAAAAACTGTTTTTT	CATSRSGTINEKLFF
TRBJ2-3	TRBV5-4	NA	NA	TGTGCCAGCAGTTTACAGGGTCCAGATACACATTATTTT	CASSLQGPDTHYF
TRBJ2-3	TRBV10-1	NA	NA	TGCGCCAGCAGCGAAGGGAACGGACCATTAACAAATACACAGTATTTT	CASSEGNGPLTNTQYF
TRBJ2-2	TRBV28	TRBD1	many	TGTGCCAGCAGTGCGCGAAGGGGGCTTGGCACCGGGGAGCTGTTTTTT	CASSARRGLGTGELFF
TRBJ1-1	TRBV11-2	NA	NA	TGTGGCAGTAACTTAGGGTCATCCGATAAACCTTCCTTT	CGSNLGSSDKPSF
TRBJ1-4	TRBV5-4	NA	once	TGTGCCAGCAGCGCCGGGATATTCACTAGTGAAAAACTGTTTTTT	CASSAGIFTSEKLFF
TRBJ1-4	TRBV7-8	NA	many	TGTGCCAGCAGCTTGGGTTGGCGAACTGCAACTAATGAAAAACTGTTTTTT	CASSLGWRTATNEKLFF
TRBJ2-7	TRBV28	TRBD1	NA	TGTACCAGTAGGGGACAGGGGCTCCATCGGACCTACGAGCAGTACTTC	CTSRGQGLHRTYEQYF
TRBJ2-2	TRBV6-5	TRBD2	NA	TGTGCCAGCAGTTACTCCGGACTAGCGGGAGTATACACCGGGGAGCTGTCTTTT	CASSYSGLAGVYTGELSF
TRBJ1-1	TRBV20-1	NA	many	TGCAGTGCTAACCCCTCCGGTTTGGACACTGAAGCTTTCTTT	CSANPSGLDTEAFF
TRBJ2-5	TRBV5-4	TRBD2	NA	TGTGCCAGCAGCTTGAACTCGTGGGAGGGGGAGACCCAGTACTTC	CASSLNSWEGETQYF
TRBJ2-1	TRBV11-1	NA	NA	TGTGCCAGCGGCCAACAACCGGCGAGGGGTGCGCAGCTCTTC	CASGQQPARGAQLF
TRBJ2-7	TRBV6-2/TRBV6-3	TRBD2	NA	TGTGCCATCAGTTCATACCCGAGTCTAGCGGGAGGAACCTACGAGCAGTACTTC	CAISSYPSLAGGTYEQYF
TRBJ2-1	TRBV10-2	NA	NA	TGCGCCAGCTGGTCCCCGGGGCCCTCTTCTCATGAGCAGTTCTTT	CASWSPGPSSHEQFF
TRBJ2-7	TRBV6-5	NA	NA	TGTGCCACCCAACCGAACTCCTACGAGCAGTACTTC	CATQPNSYEQYF
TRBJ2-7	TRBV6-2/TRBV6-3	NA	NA	TGTGCCAGCAGAGCCCCCCGGACAATTTACAAGCAGTACTTC	CASRAPRTIYKQYF
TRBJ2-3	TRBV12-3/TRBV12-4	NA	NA	TGTGCCAGCAATTTGGGGGACGGGGGGCCAGATATGCGGTATTTT	CASNLGDGGPDMRYF
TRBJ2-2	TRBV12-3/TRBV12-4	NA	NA	TGTGTCAGCAGTTACAGACCGAACACAGGGGAGCTGTTTTTT	CVSSYRPNTGELFF
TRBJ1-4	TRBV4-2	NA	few	TGTGCCAGCAGTCAAGTACCGTTGGGGGTAGCCAATGAAAAAGTGTTTTTT	CASSQVPLGVANEKVFF
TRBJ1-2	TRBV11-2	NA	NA	TGTGCCAGTAGCTTAGATAGGAGGGGTAACTACACCTTC	CASSLDRRGNYTF
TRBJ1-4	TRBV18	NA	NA	TGTGCCAGCTCACCCCGGGGAGATGAAAAACTGTTTTTT	CASSPRGDEKLFF
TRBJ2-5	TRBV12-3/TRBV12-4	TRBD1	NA	TGTGCCAGCAGCCGGGACAGACAAGAGGCCCAGTATTTC	CASSRDRQEAQYF
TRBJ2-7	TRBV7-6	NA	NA	TGTGCCAGCAGCTTAGTAGGACACCCCGGGACTGGAACCTACGAGCAGTACTTC	CASSLVGHPGTGTYEQYF
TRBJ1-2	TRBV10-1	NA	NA	TGCGCCAGTAGTGGGTCGACAGGCCAAGCCTATGGCTACACCTTC	CASSGSTGQAYGYTF